Listed below are T cell receptor beta chains from one sample, sequenced in a study of blood T cells in healthy people across ages. One entry per CDR3 protein results from TCRdb running MiXCR on the 5' RACE reads. The repertoire holds roughly 730,000 distinct CDR3 sequences, with about 56% as singletons. The specimen was blood. The receptors shown here come from a middle-aged man in good health. Both conserved end residues are part of each CDR3. Each record gives: D gene, clone size, J gene, V gene, CDR3 DNA, CDR3 protein. A D gene is named only where the DNA matches it firmly. Clone size is stated in some rows and not others, as once, few, many or a class when expanded.

TRBD1 | - | TRBJ2-1 | TRBV9 | TGTGCCAGCAGCGCACTATCCGGGACAGGGCCCAATGAGCAGTTCTTC | CASSALSGTGPNEQFF
TRBD2 | - | TRBJ2-3 | TRBV20-1 | TGCAGGCCAATAGCGGGAAGCACAGATACGCAGTATTTT | CRPIAGSTDTQYF
- | - | TRBJ2-6 | TRBV5-1 | TGCGCCAGCAGCTTTTTTGTCTCTGGGGCCAACGTCCTGACTTTC | CASSFFVSGANVLTF
TRBD1 | many | TRBJ1-4 | TRBV5-1 | TGCGCCAGCAGCCTTGACGGGACAGGGGGTGAAAAACTGTTTTTT | CASSLDGTGGEKLFF
TRBD2 | - | TRBJ2-1 | TRBV7-3 | TGTGCCAGCAGCTCAGGACAGGGGGACCGGACTAGCGGGATGCCCTACAATGAGCAGTTCTTC | CASSSGQGDRTSGMPYNEQFF
- | - | TRBJ2-7 | TRBV6-5 | TGTGCCAGCAGTTACTACGGAGGGAGGCCCACCTACGAGCAGTACTTC | CASSYYGGRPTYEQYF
- | - | TRBJ1-1 | TRBV6-2/TRBV6-3 | TGTGCCAGCAGTTACCGACATTGGGGCACTGAAGCTTTCTTT | CASSYRHWGTEAFF
- | - | TRBJ2-3 | TRBV20-1 | TGCAGTGCATTTGGACAGACCACAGATACGCAGTATTTT | CSAFGQTTDTQYF
- | few | TRBJ2-7 | TRBV7-2 | TGTGCCAGCAGCTTACCCCCGACCCTTTACGAGCAGTACTTC | CASSLPPTLYEQYF
TRBD2 | - | TRBJ2-7 | TRBV20-1 | TGCAATGCTAGAGATCCAACTAGCGGATCCTACGAGCAGTACTTC | CNARDPTSGSYEQYF
TRBD2 | few | TRBJ2-5 | TRBV6-5 | TGTGCCAGCAGTTACGAAGAGGGGAGGGGAGAGACCCAGTACTTC | CASSYEEGRGETQYF
TRBD2 | - | TRBJ2-1 | TRBV4-3 | TGCGCCAGCAGCCCTCCCAAAGCGGGAAGCTCCTACAAGGAGCAGTTCTTC | CASSPPKAGSSYKEQFF
- | few | TRBJ1-1 | TRBV14 | TGTGCCAGCAGCCAGGAAAATACCGCTGAAGCTTTCTTT | CASSQENTAEAFF
TRBD1 | - | TRBJ1-1 | TRBV9 | TGTGCCAGCAGCGTAACAGGGGGGGCATCGACTGAAGCTTTCTTT | CASSVTGGASTEAFF
TRBD1 | - | TRBJ2-5 | TRBV20-1 | TGCAGTGCTAGAGACCCGGGGGGACAGGGTGGAGAGACCCAGTACTTC | CSARDPGGQGGETQYF
- | - | TRBJ2-7 | TRBV12-3/TRBV12-4 | TGTGCCAGCAAAGGAGGGGCCTCCTACGAGCAGTACTTC | CASKGGASYEQYF
- | once | TRBJ1-4 | TRBV20-1 | TGCAGTGCTAGAGATGTGGGGTTGGCTAATGAAAAACTGTTTTTT | CSARDVGLANEKLFF
- | few | TRBJ2-1 | TRBV3-1 | TGTGCCAGCAGCCAGGTCACCGATATATACAATGAGCAGTTCTTC | CASSQVTDIYNEQFF
- | - | TRBJ2-3 | TRBV18 | TGTGCCAGCTCACCAAGGGCGACAGATACGCAGTATTTT | CASSPRATDTQYF
TRBD1 | - | TRBJ2-7 | TRBV15 | TGTGCCACCAGTGCGAGGGGGCTATCCTACGAGCAGTACTTC | CATSARGLSYEQYF
- | - | TRBJ1-5 | TRBV28 | TGTGCCAGCAGCCCCGTCCGGGTGGGAGGGATTGGCAATCAGCCCCAGCATTTT | CASSPVRVGGIGNQPQHF
TRBD1 | - | TRBJ1-5 | TRBV7-2 | TGTGCCAGCAGCTTACGAGCTCGACAGGGTAATCAGCCCCAGCATTTT | CASSLRARQGNQPQHF
- | - | TRBJ2-2 | TRBV12-3/TRBV12-4 | TGTGCCGGCAGTCAGGGCACCGGGGAGCTGTTTTTT | CAGSQGTGELFF
- | - | TRBJ1-1 | TRBV20-1 | TGCAGTGCTCCCAGGACGAACACTGAAGCTTTCTTT | CSAPRTNTEAFF
- | - | TRBJ1-2 | TRBV20-1 | TGCAGTGTCCCAGGAGCTAACTATGGCTACACCTTC | CSVPGANYGYTF
TRBD2 | - | TRBJ2-7 | TRBV20-1 | TGCAGTGCTAAAAATTACCTAGCGGCTAGCTCCTACGAGCAGTACTTC | CSAKNYLAASSYEQYF
- | - | TRBJ2-5 | TRBV4-2 | TGTGCCAGCAGTCATTGGCTCGGCAACCAAGAGACCCAGTACTTC | CASSHWLGNQETQYF
TRBD1 | - | TRBJ2-3 | TRBV24-1 | TGTGCCTCACAGGGGCCAGGCAGCACAGATACGCAGTATTTT | CASQGPGSTDTQYF
- | - | TRBJ2-3 | TRBV11-2 | TGTGCCAGCAGCTTAATAGTGAGCGGTGGTACAGATACGCAGTATTTT | CASSLIVSGGTDTQYF
TRBD2 | - | TRBJ2-3 | TRBV7-2 | TGTGCCAGCAGCTTAGCTAGCGGGGGGGTCGGAGATACGCAGTATTTT | CASSLASGGVGDTQYF
TRBD2 | few | TRBJ2-1 | TRBV20-1 | TGCAGTGCTAGAGATCTGGCGGGAGCCAATAATGAGCAGTTCTTC | CSARDLAGANNEQFF
TRBD1 | - | TRBJ2-5 | TRBV9 | TGTGCCAGCAGCGTAGGGACAGGATCCCAAGAGACCCAGTACTTC | CASSVGTGSQETQYF
- | - | TRBJ1-2 | TRBV9 | TGTGCCAGCAGCGGACGGAGGACAGCGAACTATGGCTACACCTTC | CASSGRRTANYGYTF
- | - | TRBJ2-4 | TRBV7-8 | TGTGCCAGCCGGACTGGAAACATTCAGTACTTC | CASRTGNIQYF
- | - | TRBJ2-2 | TRBV29-1 | TGCAGCGTGATTATCGCCGGGGAGCTGTTTTTT | CSVIIAGELFF
- | - | TRBJ2-5 | TRBV21-1 | TGTGCCAGCAGCTTTAGACCGGAGGCAGAGACCCAGTACTTC | CASSFRPEAETQYF
- | once | TRBJ1-2 | TRBV12-3/TRBV12-4 | TGTGCCAGCAGTTCCGACGGGAACTACTATGGCTACACCTTC | CASSSDGNYYGYTF
TRBD1 | few | TRBJ1-2 | TRBV27 | TGTGCCAGCAGTAACTCAGGGGGGTTCTATGGCTACACCTTC | CASSNSGGFYGYTF
- | - | TRBJ2-7 | TRBV7-9 | TGTGCCAGCAGCCCCCGCGCTGGGGAGCAGTACTTC | CASSPRAGEQYF
- | few | TRBJ2-5 | TRBV21-1 | TGTGCCAGCAGCTTGGGACCCAGATGGCAAGAGACCCAGTACTTC | CASSLGPRWQETQYF
- | once | TRBJ2-3 | TRBV11-1 | TGTGCCAGCAGTTTAACTGGTGTCAGGGACACAGATACGCAGTATTTT | CASSLTGVRDTDTQYF
- | few | TRBJ2-5 | TRBV5-6 | TGTGCCAGCACCTTAGGACAGCAAGAGACCCAGTACTTC | CASTLGQQETQYF
- | - | TRBJ1-5 | TRBV20-1 | TGCAGTGCTAGATTGGGGGGTCGGTTGAATCAGCCCCAGCATTTT | CSARLGGRLNQPQHF
- | - | TRBJ2-5 | TRBV12-3/TRBV12-4 | TGTGCCAGCAGCGACAGGCCAGAGACCCAGTACTTC | CASSDRPETQYF
- | - | TRBJ2-3 | TRBV20-1 | TGCAGTGCTCCCCTTGATTATGCAGATACGCAGTATTTT | CSAPLDYADTQYF
TRBD1 | - | TRBJ2-1 | TRBV12-3/TRBV12-4 | TGTGCCAGCAGCAGACAGAGGGCAGGGGGTAACAATGAGCAGTTCTTC | CASSRQRAGGNNEQFF
- | - | TRBJ2-4 | TRBV29-1 | TGCAACGTTGAGACCCCCTATCCCAAAAACATTCAGTACTTC | CNVETPYPKNIQYF
- | - | TRBJ1-5 | TRBV7-8 | TGTGCCAGCAGCCCCCCATTCGGGGCCGATCAGCCCCAGCATTTT | CASSPPFGADQPQHF
- | - | TRBJ2-7 | TRBV7-2 | TGTGCCAGCAGCCCTATGCCTAGCTCCTACGAGCAGTACTTC | CASSPMPSSYEQYF
- | once | TRBJ2-7 | TRBV28 | TGTGCCAGCAATAAACAGGGGGCGGGGGGCGAGCAGTACTTC | CASNKQGAGGEQYF
- | once | TRBJ2-7 | TRBV6-6 | TGTGCCAGCGGGGTATCTTCCGCCGAGCAGTACTTC | CASGVSSAEQYF
TRBD2 | - | TRBJ2-5 | TRBV3-1 | TGTGCCAGCAGCCAGGGACTAGCGCGGGCCCAAGAGACCCAGTACTTC | CASSQGLARAQETQYF
- | once | TRBJ2-3 | TRBV20-1 | TGCAGTGCGACAGGAATTAGCACAGATACGCAGTATTTT | CSATGISTDTQYF
TRBD1 | few | TRBJ1-1 | TRBV20-1 | TGCAGTGCTAGCTATGAGGGGGCAATTGAAGCTTTCTTT | CSASYEGAIEAFF
TRBD2 | few | TRBJ2-1 | TRBV29-1 | TGCAGCTCGGGGGGGGGAAATGAGCAGTTCTTC | CSSGGGNEQFF
- | - | TRBJ2-4 | TRBV7-2 | TGTGCCAGCAGCTTGGGCCAAAACATTCAGTACTTC | CASSLGQNIQYF
TRBD2 | - | TRBJ2-1 | TRBV9 | TGTGCCAGCAGCGTAGCTGACCTAGCGGGAGGGAGGGTCTACAATGAGCAGTTCTTC | CASSVADLAGGRVYNEQFF
TRBD2 | - | TRBJ2-1 | TRBV4-3 | TGCGCCAGCAGCCTAGAGCGGGGTGAGCAGTTCTTC | CASSLERGEQFF